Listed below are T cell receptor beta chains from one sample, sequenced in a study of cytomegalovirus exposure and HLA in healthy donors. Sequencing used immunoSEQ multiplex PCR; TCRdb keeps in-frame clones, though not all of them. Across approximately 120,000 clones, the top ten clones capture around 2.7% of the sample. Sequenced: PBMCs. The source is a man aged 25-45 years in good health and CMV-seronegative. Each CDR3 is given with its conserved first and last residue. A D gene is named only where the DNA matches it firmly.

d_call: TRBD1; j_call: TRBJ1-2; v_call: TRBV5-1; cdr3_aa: CASSSGQGVDGYTF; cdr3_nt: TGCGCCAGCAGCTCTGGACAGGGGGTGGACGGCTACACCTTC
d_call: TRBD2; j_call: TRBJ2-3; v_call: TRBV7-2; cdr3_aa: CASSLAGTSGRGDTQYF; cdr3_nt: TGTGCCAGCAGCTTAGCCGGGACTAGCGGGAGAGGGGATACGCAGTATTTT
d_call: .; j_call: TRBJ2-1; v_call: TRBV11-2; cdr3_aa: CASSLVRLAAYNEQFF; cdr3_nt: TGTGCCAGCAGCTTAGTTCGTCTAGCCGCTTACAATGAGCAGTTCTTC
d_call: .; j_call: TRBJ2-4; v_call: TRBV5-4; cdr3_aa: CASSPQGLGNIQYF; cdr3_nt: TGTGCCAGCAGCCCGCAGGGTTTAGGAAACATTCAGTACTTC
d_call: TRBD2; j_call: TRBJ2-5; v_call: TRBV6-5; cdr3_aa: CASSYLAGSQETQYF; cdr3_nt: TGTGCCAGCAGTTACCTAGCGGGCTCCCAAGAGACCCAGTACTTC
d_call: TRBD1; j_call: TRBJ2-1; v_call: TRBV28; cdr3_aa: CASSLGQGGNEQFF; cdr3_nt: TGTGCCAGCAGTTTGGGACAGGGGGGGAATGAGCAGTTCTTC
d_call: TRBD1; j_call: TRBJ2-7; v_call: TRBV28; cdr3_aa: CATTGTGGRYEQYF; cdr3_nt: TGTGCCACCACCGGGACAGGGGGGAGGTACGAGCAGTACTTC
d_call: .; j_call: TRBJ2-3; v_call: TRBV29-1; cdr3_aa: CSVEGAEGTDTQYF; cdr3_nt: TGCAGCGTTGAGGGAGCGGAGGGCACAGATACGCAGTATTTT
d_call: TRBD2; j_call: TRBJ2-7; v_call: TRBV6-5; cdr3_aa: CASSRAGPYEQYF; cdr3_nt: TGTGCCAGCAGTCGAGCGGGGCCCTACGAGCAGTACTTC
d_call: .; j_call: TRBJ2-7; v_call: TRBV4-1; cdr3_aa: CVSSPGTSFIEQYF; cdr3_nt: TGCGTCAGCAGTCCCGGGACATCATTCATCGAGCAGTACTTC
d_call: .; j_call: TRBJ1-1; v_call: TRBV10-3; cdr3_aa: CAISEAGSTEAFF; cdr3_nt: TGTGCCATCAGTGAGGCCGGGTCGACTGAAGCTTTCTTT
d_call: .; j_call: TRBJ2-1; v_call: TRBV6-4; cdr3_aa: CASSGIRGGEQFF; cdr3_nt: TGTGCCAGCAGTGGAATTAGAGGAGGCGAGCAGTTCTTC
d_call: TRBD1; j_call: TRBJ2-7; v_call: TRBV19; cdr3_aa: CASSAATGGGYEQYF; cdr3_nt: TGTGCCAGTAGTGCCGCGACAGGGGGAGGCTACGAGCAGTACTTC
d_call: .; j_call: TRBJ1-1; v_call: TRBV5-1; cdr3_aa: CASSLGQALNTEAFF; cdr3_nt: TGCGCCAGCAGCTTGGGACAGGCTCTGAACACTGAAGCTTTCTTT
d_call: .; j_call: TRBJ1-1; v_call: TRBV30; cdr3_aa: CAWSVPPAAEAFF; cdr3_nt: TGTGCCTGGAGTGTACCCCCGGCGGCTGAAGCTTTCTTT
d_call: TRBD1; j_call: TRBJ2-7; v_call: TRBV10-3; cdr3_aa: CAISESTGGQGIYEQYF; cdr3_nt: TGTGCCATCAGTGAGTCGACTGGCGGACAGGGGATATACGAGCAGTACTTC
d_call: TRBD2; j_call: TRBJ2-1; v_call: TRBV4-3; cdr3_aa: CASSQDRGGTSGRPEQFF; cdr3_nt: TGCGCCAGCAGCCAAGATAGGGGGGGGACTAGCGGGAGGCCAGAGCAGTTCTTC
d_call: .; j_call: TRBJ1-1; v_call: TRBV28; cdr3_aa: CASSLVRDTEAFF; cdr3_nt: TGTGCCAGCAGTTTGGTCCGAGACACTGAAGCTTTCTTT
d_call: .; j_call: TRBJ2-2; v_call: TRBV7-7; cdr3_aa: CASSLGRPQNTGELFF; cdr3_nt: TGTGCCAGCAGCTTGGGCCGACCTCAGAACACCGGGGAGCTGTTTTTT
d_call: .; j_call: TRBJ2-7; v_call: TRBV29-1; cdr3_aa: CSVVLLSSYEQYF; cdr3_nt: TGCAGCGTTGTTCTGTTGAGCTCCTACGAGCAGTACTTC
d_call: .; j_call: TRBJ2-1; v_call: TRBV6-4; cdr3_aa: CASSTGLAFTGAEQFF; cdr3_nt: TGTGCCAGCAGTACCGGACTAGCCTTTACAGGGGCTGAGCAGTTCTTC
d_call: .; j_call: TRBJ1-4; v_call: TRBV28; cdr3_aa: CASSYSATNEKLFF; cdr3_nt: TGTGCCAGCAGTTACAGTGCAACTAATGAAAAACTGTTTTTT
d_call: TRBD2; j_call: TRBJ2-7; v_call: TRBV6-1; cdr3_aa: CASTGYASGSYEQYF; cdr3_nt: TGTGCCAGCACGGGTTACGCTAGCGGGAGCTACGAGCAGTACTTC
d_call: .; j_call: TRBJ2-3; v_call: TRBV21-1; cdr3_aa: CASSPDPISGEQYF; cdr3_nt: TGTGCCAGCAGCCCGGATCCCATCTCGGGGGAGCAGTATTTT
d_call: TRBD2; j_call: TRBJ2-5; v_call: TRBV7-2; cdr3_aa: CASSPRLAGPQETQYF; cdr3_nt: TGTGCCAGCAGCCCTAGACTAGCGGGCCCCCAAGAGACCCAGTACTTC
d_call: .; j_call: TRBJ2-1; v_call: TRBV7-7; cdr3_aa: CASSSGAGNEQFF; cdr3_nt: TGTGCCAGCAGCTCAGGGGCTGGCAATGAGCAGTTCTTC
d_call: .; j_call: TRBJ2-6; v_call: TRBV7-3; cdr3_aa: CASSSGQFSGANVLTF; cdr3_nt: TGTGCCAGCAGCTCCGGACAGTTCTCTGGGGCCAACGTCCTGACTTTC
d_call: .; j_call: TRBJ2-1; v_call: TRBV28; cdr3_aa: CASSTSLAESYNEQFF; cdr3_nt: TGTGCCAGCAGCACCTCATTAGCGGAATCCTACAATGAGCAGTTCTTC
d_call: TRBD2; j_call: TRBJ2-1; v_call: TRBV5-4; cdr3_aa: CASRAGTSGSNNEQFF; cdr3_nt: TGTGCCAGCAGGGCCGGGACTAGCGGGTCCAACAATGAGCAGTTCTTC
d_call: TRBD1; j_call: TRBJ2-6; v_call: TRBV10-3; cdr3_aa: CAINDREVSGANVLTF; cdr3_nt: TGTGCCATCAACGACAGGGAAGTGTCTGGGGCCAACGTCCTGACTTTC
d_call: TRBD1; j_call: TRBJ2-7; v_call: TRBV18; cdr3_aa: CASSPLPQGANEQYF; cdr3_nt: TGTGCCAGCTCACCATTACCGCAGGGGGCGAACGAGCAGTACTTC
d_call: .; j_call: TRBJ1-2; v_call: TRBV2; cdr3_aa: CASRVDSFLGYTF; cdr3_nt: TGTGCCAGCAGGGTGGACAGCTTTCTTGGCTACACCTTC
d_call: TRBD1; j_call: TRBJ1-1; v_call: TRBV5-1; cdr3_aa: CASSLGGGQGAEAFF; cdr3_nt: TGCGCCAGCAGCTTGGGTGGTGGACAGGGGGCTGAAGCTTTCTTT
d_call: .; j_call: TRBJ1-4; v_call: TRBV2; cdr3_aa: CASGSTAGSEKLFF; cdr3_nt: TGTGCCAGCGGAAGCACGGCAGGGTCTGAAAAACTGTTTTTT
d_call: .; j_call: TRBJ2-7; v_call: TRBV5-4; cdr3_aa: CASSPSGFSSYEQYF; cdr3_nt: TGTGCCAGCAGCCCGAGCGGATTTAGCTCCTACGAGCAGTACTTC
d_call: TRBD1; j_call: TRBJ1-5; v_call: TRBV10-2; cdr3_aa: CASSPDRGRQPQHF; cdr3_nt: TGCGCCAGCAGCCCAGACAGGGGAAGGCAGCCCCAGCATTTT